One and the same sample provided the 18 T cell receptor beta chains below, sequenced in a study of CD8 T cells in Susac syndrome. An input of roughly 0.5 to 1 ug of RNA was subjected to reverse transcription using random hexamers. A single record per CDR3 protein comes from TCRdb applying MiXCR to the immunoSEQ multiplex PCR reads. The table shows some 300,000 distinct CDR3 sequences, with around nine tenths occurring only once. Source material: CD8+ T cells from PBMCs. These receptors all stem from a human donor with multiple sclerosis.

V gene TRBV2 combines with J gene TRBJ2-1; no firm D call. The CDR3 loop spans 18 amino acids. Germline V lookup: CDR1 SNHLY, CDR2 FYNNEI. V dropped 3 bases and J dropped 0 bases, with 18 bases sitting between them. DNA of the CDR3: TGTGCCAGCAGTGATCCCCACCTCGGCAGTAGCTCCTACAATGAGCAGTTCTTC. Amino acids: CASSDPHLGSSSYNEQFF.

This sequence joins TRBV21-1 and TRBJ2-5. TRBV21-1 is recorded as a pseudogene. The CDR3 extends over 9 amino acids. The CDR3 region has the DNA TGTGCCAGCGAAGAGACCCAGTACTTC. Translation gives CASEETQYF.

The chain joins TRBV7-8 to TRBJ2-7; D tentatively fits TRBD1 or TRBD2 (6 bases each). Trimming took 6 bases from V and 2 from J, leaving 23 bases between them. This CDR3 is built from 17 residues. Germline V gives CDR1 SGHVS, CDR2 FQNEAQ. The CDR3 DNA reads as TGTGCCAGCAGTCGAAGAACGGAGGGGGAAGGGACCTACGAGCAGTACTTC. This sequence encodes CASSRRTEGEGTYEQYF. Combining the CDR3 with reference TRBV7-8 and TRBJ2-7 gives the whole variable domain GAGVSQSPRYKVAKRGQDVALRCDPISGHVSLFWYQQALGQGPEFLTYFQNEAQLDKSGLPSDRFFAERPEGSVSTLKIQRTQQEDSAVYLCASSRRTEGEGTYEQYFGPGTRLTVT.

V usage is TRBV25-1 and J usage is TRBJ2-5; D possibly corresponds to TRBD1 (5 bases). This CDR3 is 12 amino acids long. V dropped 6 bases and J dropped 4 bases, with 9 bases sitting between them. Germline loops: CDR1 MGHDK, CDR2 SYGVNS. The CDR3 sequence is CASRGVTETQYF. The CDR3 DNA reads as TGTGCCAGCAGAGGGGTCACAGAGACCCAGTACTTC.

The chain is built from TRBV14 and TRBJ2-5; TRBD1 matches at 8 bases. V shed 6 bases, J shed 2 bases, and the junction held 8 bases outside the gene matches. The CDR3 sequence is 15 residues long. The germline CDR1 and CDR2 sequences are SGHDN and FVKESK. CDR3 in amino acids: CASRQGGYPQETQYF. CDR3 sequence (DNA): TGTGCCAGCAGACAGGGGGGCTATCCTCAAGAGACCCAGTACTTC.

The genes are TRBV27 and TRBJ2-5; D might be TRBD1 (6 bases). V gave up 5 bases and J gave up 7 bases, with 17 bases separating them. Germline-derived CDR1 and CDR2 are MNHEY and SMNVEV (reference sequence). This CDR3 comprises 14 residues. This CDR3 is CASSPGQRIGTQYF. CDR3 DNA sequence: TGTGCCAGCAGTCCCGGACAGCGCATTGGGACCCAGTACTTC.

The chain couples TRBV20-1 to TRBJ2-7; maybe TRBD2 (5 bases). V shed 4 bases and J shed 7 bases, with 20 bases lying between them. The CDR3 runs 14 residues. CDR1 and CDR2 from the germline V gene are DFQATT and SNEGSKA (reference sequence). CDR3 protein: CSATPPRDYGEQYF. The CDR3 DNA sequence: TGCAGTGCTACTCCTCCGAGAGACTACGGAGAGCAGTACTTC.

The chain combines TRBV6-2 or TRBV6-3 with TRBJ2-1; TRBD2 might be the D (6 bases). Germline values: CDR1 MNHEY, CDR2 SVGEGT. V was pared by 3 bases and J by 4 bases, with 13 bases between. The CDR3 totals 15 residues. The DNA for the CDR3 is TGTGCCAGCAGTTATCCATGGGGGACTTACAATGAGCAGTTCTTC. Its protein product is CASSYPWGTYNEQFF.

The rearrangement uses TRBV12-3 or TRBV12-4 and TRBJ2-7, with 12 bases aligning to TRBD2. V shed 5 bases, J shed 7 bases, and the junction held 6 bases outside the gene matches. CDR3 length: 14 amino acids. The CDR3 coding sequence is TGTGCCAGCAGTCCACTAGCGGGGGGTTGGGAGCAGTACTTC. Its protein is CASSPLAGGWEQYF.

This clonotype has a single count. The chain uses TRBV19 and TRBJ2-7; 8 nucleotides agree with TRBD1. Germline values: CDR1 LNHDA, CDR2 SQIVND (reference sequence). This CDR3 spans 14 amino acids. Germline trimming cut 2 bases from V and 5 bases from J; bases unmatched to any gene: 5. The CDR3 is CASSIQGAPNEQYF. CDR3 coding DNA: TGTGCCAGTAGTATACAGGGGGCTCCCAACGAGCAGTACTTC.

The chain joins TRBV28 to TRBJ2-4; either TRBD1 or TRBD2 may supply D (5 bases each). The germline V gene encodes CDR1 MDHEN and CDR2 SYDVKM. CDR3 length: 16 amino acids. Trimming cost V 8 bases and J 1 base, with 18 bases left between them. CDR3 coding DNA: TGTGCCAGCGGGACCTCCTGGGAGCGGGCCAAAAACATTCAGTACTTC. Its protein is CASGTSWERAKNIQYF.

The chain has TRBV9 and TRBJ2-1, with TRBD2 matching over 7 bases. The CDR3 sequence is 13 residues long. V was clipped by 5 bases and J by 3 bases; unmatched bases: 2. Germline V gives CDR1 SGDLS, CDR2 YYNGEE. For the CDR3, the DNA is TGTGCCAGCAGACCTAGCGGCTACAATGAGCAGTTCTTC. Amino acid sequence: CASRPSGYNEQFF.

The V gene is TRBV27, the J gene TRBJ1-2, with D possibly being TRBD1 (5 bases). Germline V gene data show CDR1 as MNHEY and CDR2 as SMNVEV (reference sequence). The CDR3 has 14 residues. V was pared by 2 bases and J by 0 bases, with 7 bases between. CDR3 amino acids: CASSLRTPNYGYTF. The CDR3 DNA sequence: TGTGCCAGCAGTTTACGGACACCTAACTATGGCTACACCTTC.

The V gene is TRBV19, the J gene TRBJ1-1; D is perhaps TRBD1 (6 bases). V was trimmed by 5 bases and J by 12 bases, leaving 16 bases between them. Germline V gives CDR1 LNHDA, CDR2 SQIVND (reference sequence). The CDR3 is made up of 12 amino acids. Here the CDR3 reads CASSPTGRGTFF. The CDR3 DNA is TGTGCCAGTAGTCCCACGGGGAGGGGGACTTTCTTT.

CDR3 DNA sequence: TGCGCCAGCAGCTTGAGGCTCGACGGATCCTACGAGCAGTACTTC. It encodes CASSLRLDGSYEQYF. The chain combines TRBV5-1 with TRBJ2-7; D gene unclear. Between the trimmed V and J ends, which lost 1 base and 1 base, there was a span of 12 bases. CDR1 is SGHRS, CDR2 YFSETQ, per germline. The CDR3 length is 15 residues.

Turning to this clonotype: Relative to the germline gene, one junction end is altered; a read error may explain this. The chain employs TRBV27 and TRBJ2-1; a weak D match, TRBD2 (6 bases). The CDR3 is made up of 15 amino acids. Germline CDR1 reads MNHEY; CDR2 reads SMNVEV (reference sequence). The CDR3 DNA reads TGTACCAGCAGTCCGGGGGTCGGCTCCTACAATGAGCAGTTCTTC. Translating gives CTSSPGVGSYNEQFF.

This sequence joins TRBV28 and TRBJ2-3; D gene ambiguous. Germline V CDR1 and CDR2: MDHEN, SYDVKM. Trimming removed 5 bases from V and 3 bases from J, with 15 bases in between. This CDR3 contains 15 residues. The CDR3 is CASSASWAATDTQYF. The DNA for the CDR3 is TGTGCCAGCAGTGCCAGCTGGGCGGCGACAGATACGCAGTATTTT.

This sequence joins TRBV24-1 and TRBJ2-1; D not certain. The germline V gene encodes CDR1 KGHDR and CDR2 SFDVKD. V was clipped by 5 bases and J by 6 bases, with 10 bases between them. This CDR3 comprises 13 residues. The CDR3 sequence is CATSGSDGNEQFF. The CDR3, as DNA: TGTGCCACCAGTGGCTCGGACGGCAATGAGCAGTTCTTC.